Sequencing of this T cell receptor (beta chain) was carried out in a study of T cell responses to AZD1222 COVID-19 vaccine. Data came from immunoSEQ multiplex PCR; TCRdb stores just in-frame clones and leaves some out. Of around 140,000 clones listed, about 93% are singletons. Trimming left V 5 bases short and J 2 bases short, with 17 bases between. The CDR3 contains 16 residues. CDR1 SGHAT and CDR2 FQDESV come from the germline V gene (reference sequence). The rearrangement links TRBV11-1 to TRBJ2-3, with D tentatively TRBD1 or TRBD2 (5 bases each). Sequences were derived from peripheral blood, sampled on day 0 of AZD1222 vaccination. This TCR was recovered from an adult in good health. CDR3 DNA: TGTGCCAGCAGCCGCAACACTAGGGGATACACAGATACGCAGTATTTT. This encodes CASSRNTRGYTDTQYF.